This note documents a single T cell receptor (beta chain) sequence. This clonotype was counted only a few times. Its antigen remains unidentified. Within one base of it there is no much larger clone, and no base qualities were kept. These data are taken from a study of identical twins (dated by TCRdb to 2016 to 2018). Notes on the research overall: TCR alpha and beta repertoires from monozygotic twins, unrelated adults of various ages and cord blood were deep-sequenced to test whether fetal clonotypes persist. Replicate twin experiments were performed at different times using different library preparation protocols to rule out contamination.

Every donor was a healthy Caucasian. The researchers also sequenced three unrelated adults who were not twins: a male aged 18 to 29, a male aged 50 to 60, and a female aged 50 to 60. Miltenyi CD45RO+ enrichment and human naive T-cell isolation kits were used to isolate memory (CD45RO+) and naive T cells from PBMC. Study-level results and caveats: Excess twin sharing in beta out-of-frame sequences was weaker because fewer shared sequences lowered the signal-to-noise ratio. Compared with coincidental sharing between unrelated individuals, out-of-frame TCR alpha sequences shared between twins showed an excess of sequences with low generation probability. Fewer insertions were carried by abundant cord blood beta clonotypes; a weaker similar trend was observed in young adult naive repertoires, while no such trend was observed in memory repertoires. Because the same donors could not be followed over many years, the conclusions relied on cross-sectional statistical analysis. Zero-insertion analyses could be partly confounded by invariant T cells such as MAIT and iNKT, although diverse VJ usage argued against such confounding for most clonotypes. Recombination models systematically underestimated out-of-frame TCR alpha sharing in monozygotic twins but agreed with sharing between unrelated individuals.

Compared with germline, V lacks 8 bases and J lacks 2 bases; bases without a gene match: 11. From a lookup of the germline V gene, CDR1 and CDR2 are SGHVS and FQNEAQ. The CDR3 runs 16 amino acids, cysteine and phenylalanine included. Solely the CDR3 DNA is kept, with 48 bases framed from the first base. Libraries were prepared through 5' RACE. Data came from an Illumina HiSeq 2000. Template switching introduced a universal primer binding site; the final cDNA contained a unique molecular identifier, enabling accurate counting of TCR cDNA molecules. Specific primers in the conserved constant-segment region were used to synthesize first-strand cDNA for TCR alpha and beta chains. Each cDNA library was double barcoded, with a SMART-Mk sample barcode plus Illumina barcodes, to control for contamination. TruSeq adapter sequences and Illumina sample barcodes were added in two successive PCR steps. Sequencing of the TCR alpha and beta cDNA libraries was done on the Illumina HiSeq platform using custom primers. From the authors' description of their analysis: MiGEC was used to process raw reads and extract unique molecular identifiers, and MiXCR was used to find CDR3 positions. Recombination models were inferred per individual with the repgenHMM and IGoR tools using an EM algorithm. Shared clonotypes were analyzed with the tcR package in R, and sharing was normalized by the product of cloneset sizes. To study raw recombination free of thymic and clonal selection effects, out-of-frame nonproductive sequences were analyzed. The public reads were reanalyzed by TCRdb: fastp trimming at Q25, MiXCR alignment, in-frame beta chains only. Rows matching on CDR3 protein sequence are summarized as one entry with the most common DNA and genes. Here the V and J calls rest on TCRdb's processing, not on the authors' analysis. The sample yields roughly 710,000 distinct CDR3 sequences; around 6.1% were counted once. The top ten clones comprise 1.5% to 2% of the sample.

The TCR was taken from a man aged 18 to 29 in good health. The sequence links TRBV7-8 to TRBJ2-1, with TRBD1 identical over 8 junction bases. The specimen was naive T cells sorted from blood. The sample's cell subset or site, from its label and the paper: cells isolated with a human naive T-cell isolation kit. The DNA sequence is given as TGTGCCAGCGGCACCACAGGGGGTAGAACCTACAATGAGCAGTTCTTC. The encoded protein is CASGTTGGRTYNEQFF.